These 25 T cell receptor beta chains originate from one sample sequenced in a study of CD8+ T cells in alopecia areata. Documented treatment: oral pan-JAK inhibitor, 5-10 mg twice daily. cDNA serving as the sequencing template came from extracted, reverse transcribed RNA. Data came from immunoSEQ multiplex PCR; TCRdb stores just in-frame clones and leaves some out. The sample consists of some 190,000 clones, 51% of them appearing once. The sequencing here drew on CD8+ T cells sorted from blood, taken at roughly week 53, from a patient treated with tofacitinib. The origin of the receptors is a human donor with alopecia areata.

This rearrangement joins TRBV11-2 to TRBJ2-1; D unclear. The V end was cut by 3 bases, the J end by 8 bases, with 8 bases between. The CDR3 spans 12 residues. CDR1 SGHAT and CDR2 FQNNGV come from the germline V gene. CDR3 loop: CASSFRVDEQFF. The CDR3 DNA reads as TGTGCCAGCAGCTTTCGAGTCGATGAGCAGTTCTTC.

This clone has a handful of counts. The chain combines TRBV9 with TRBJ2-6; D is undetermined. V was clipped by 4 bases and J by 2 bases, with 7 bases between them. Germline V gives CDR1 SGDLS, CDR2 YYNGEE. The CDR3 is 14 amino acids. CDR3 nucleotides: TGTGCCAGCAGCTCACCGGCTGGGGCCAACGTCCTGACTTTC. Its translation is CASSSPAGANVLTF.

This clone was counted only a few times. The CDR3 loop is CAISDLTGASTGELFF. The CDR3 DNA sequence: TGTGCCATCAGTGATTTGACAGGGGCTTCCACCGGGGAGCTGTTTTTT. The V call is TRBV10-3, the J call TRBJ2-2, with 8 bases matching TRBD1. The CDR3 consists of 16 residues. The ends lost 3 bases at V and 4 bases at J; junction bases unmatched: 7. Germline V gene data show CDR1 as ENHRY and CDR2 as SYGVKD.

V usage is TRBV5-1 and J usage is TRBJ1-6; D may be TRBD1 (5 bases). V lost 4 bases and J lost 7, with 12 bases in between. CDR1 and CDR2 from the germline V gene are SGHRS and YFSETQ. The CDR3 totals 14 residues. The CDR3 loop is CASSIGQENSPLHF. CDR3 in DNA: TGCGCCAGCAGCATTGGACAAGAAAATTCACCCCTCCACTTT.

The J gene is TRBJ1-2, the V gene TRBV27; possible D gene TRBD1, 5 bases. The CDR3 covers 16 residues. V was trimmed by 0 bases and J by 1 base, leaving 12 bases between them. Looked up from germline, CDR1 is MNHEY and CDR2 is SMNVEV (reference sequence). CDR3 DNA sequence: TGTGCCAGCAGTTTATCCCCAGGGATGGGTAACTATGGCTACACCTTC. As protein: CASSLSPGMGNYGYTF.

The CDR3 protein is CASSLEIGLRTQYF. Here the CDR3 DNA reads TGCGCCAGCAGCTTGGAGATTGGTTTGCGGACCCAGTACTTC. The chain links TRBV5-1 to TRBJ2-5, with D hard to call. V was cut by 0 bases and J by 7 bases, with 13 bases left in between. The V gene's germline CDR1 is SGHRS and CDR2 YFSETQ. The CDR3 consists of 14 residues.

V is TRBV4-1 and J is TRBJ2-7, with a possible D match to TRBD1 (6 bases). Germline-derived CDR1 and CDR2 are MGHRA and YSYEKL. The length of the CDR3 is 15 residues. The V end lost 4 bases, the J end lost 2 bases, and 15 bases lay between the germline ends. DNA of the CDR3: TGCGCCAGCAGCCTGGACAGCGCCGGGACCTACGAGCAGTACTTC. Its translation is CASSLDSAGTYEQYF.

The rearrangement joins TRBV19 to TRBJ1-5, with no clear D. The CDR3 is 14 amino acids. The V gene's germline CDR1 is LNHDA and CDR2 SQIVND (reference sequence). The germline V and J ends were trimmed by 4 bases and 4 bases, with 11 bases remaining between them. The CDR3 loop is CASSTGRNNQPQHF. CDR3 nucleotides: TGTGCCAGTAGTACAGGACGGAATAATCAGCCCCAGCATTTT.

The table lists this clone with a few counts. The J gene is TRBJ1-4, the V gene TRBV29-1, with a possible D match to TRBD1 (6 bases). The V end lost 6 bases, the J end lost 6 bases, and 17 bases lay between the germline ends. Looked up from germline, CDR1 is SQVTM and CDR2 is ANQGSEA. The length of the CDR3 is 14 residues. Written as DNA, the CDR3 is TGCAGCGTGAAGGGGGGGCTGGTCGATGAAAAACTGTTTTTT. It specifies CSVKGGLVDEKLFF. Full variable domain (outside the CDR3, taken from reference TRBV29-1 and TRBJ1-4): SAVISQKPSRDICQRGTSLTIQCQVDSQVTMMFWYRQQPGQSLTLIATANQGSEATYESGFVIDKFPISRPNLTFSTLTVSNMSPEDSSIYLCSVKGGLVDEKLFFGSGTQLSVL.

This clone was observed a handful of times. The CDR3 DNA sequence: TGTGCCAGCAGCCTCGACAGTTTCCAGGAGACCCAGTACTTC. This sequence encodes CASSLDSFQETQYF. The chain carries TRBV7-9 and TRBJ2-5, with TRBD1 as a possible D gene (5 bases). Germline V CDR1 and CDR2: SEHNR, FQNEAQ (reference sequence). Trimming cost V 5 bases and J 5 bases, with 15 bases left between them. The CDR3 is made up of 14 amino acids.

This clone showed up just a few times. The sample contains more than one DNA sequence encoding this CDR3. V is TRBV12-5 and J is TRBJ2-2; D is unclear. The CDR3 loop spans 12 amino acids. CDR1 and CDR2 from the germline V gene are LGHNT and FRNRAP. V lost 4 bases and J 4 bases, leaving 4 bases between the germline ends. The CDR3 loop is CASGSLTGELFF. The CDR3 DNA sequence: TGTGCTAGTGGTTCCCTCACCGGGGAGCTGTTTTTT.

The chain links TRBV9 to TRBJ2-1; TRBD2 matches at 7 bases. Germline-derived CDR1 and CDR2 are SGDLS and YYNGEE. There are 14 residues in the CDR3. V was pared by 2 bases and J by 5 bases, with 4 bases of the junction left unmatched. The CDR3 spells CASSVRGKNNEQFF. In DNA, the CDR3 is TGTGCCAGCAGCGTGCGGGGGAAAAACAATGAGCAGTTCTTC.

This clone has just a few counts. This rearrangement joins TRBV2 to TRBJ1-2; D might be TRBD1 (5 bases). From germline, CDR1 is SNHLY and CDR2 FYNNEI. The CDR3 has 12 residues. The V end lost 11 bases, the J end lost 8 bases, and 18 bases lay between the germline ends. CDR3 in DNA: TGTGCCTGCCGCGAGGGGCCTTACGGCTACACCTTC. It codes for CACREGPYGYTF.

The chain has TRBV18 and TRBJ2-3; the D gene is possibly TRBD1 (6 bases). V was clipped by 4 bases and J by 2 bases, with 16 bases between them. Per germline, CDR1 KGHSH and CDR2 LQKENI. There are 16 residues in the CDR3. The CDR3 sequence is CASSRPTGTTTDTQYF. The CDR3 region has the DNA TGTGCCAGCTCACGACCGACAGGAACCACCACAGATACGCAGTATTTT.

This clone was observed once. The genes are TRBV4-1 and TRBJ1-5; 8 bases agree with TRBD1. V lost 4 bases to trimming and J lost 7 bases; unmatched junction nucleotides: 6. There are 14 residues in the CDR3. From germline, CDR1 is MGHRA and CDR2 YSYEKL. The CDR3 protein is CASSRGQGDQPQHF. In DNA, the CDR3 is TGCGCCAGCAGCCGAGGACAGGGAGACCAGCCCCAGCATTTT.

The chain couples TRBV5-6 to TRBJ2-7; D may be TRBD1 (5 bases). Germline V CDR1 and CDR2: SGHDT, YYEEEE. The CDR3 sequence is 14 residues long. Trimming removed 0 bases from V and 4 bases from J, with 11 bases in between. The CDR3 bases are TGTGCCAGCAGCTTGGCAGGGATACTATACGAGCAGTACTTC. This codes for CASSLAGILYEQYF.

The DNA of the CDR3 is TGTGCCTGGACCCCAGGGGCCACTGAAGCTTTCTTT. Translation: CAWTPGATEAFF. The genes are TRBV30 and TRBJ1-1; tentatively, D is TRBD1 (6 bases). The CDR3 extends over 12 amino acids. V gave up 4 bases and J gave up 4 bases, with 10 bases separating them. Looked up from germline, CDR1 is GTSNPN and CDR2 is SVGIG (reference sequence).

The genes are TRBV4-3 and TRBJ2-1; TRBD2 agrees at 10 bases. Germline CDR1 reads LGHNA; CDR2 reads YSLEER. V trimming: 1 base; J trimming: 8 bases; junction bases outside the gene matches: 11. The CDR3 runs 17 residues. The CDR3 DNA follows: TGCGCCAGCAGCCAAGGGATTCCGGGACTAGCGTCTGATGAGCAGTTCTTC. The encoded protein is CASSQGIPGLASDEQFF.

This clone was observed a few times. The rearrangement uses TRBV6-5 and TRBJ1-6, with D hard to call. V was pared by 5 bases and J by 10 bases, with 12 bases between. Germline values: CDR1 MNHEY, CDR2 SVGAGI. The CDR3 totals 13 residues. The CDR3 loop reads CASSEAEASPLHF. The CDR3 bases are TGTGCCAGCAGTGAAGCGGAGGCCTCACCCCTCCACTTT.

There are a few counts of this clone. The V and J genes are TRBV2 and TRBJ1-1; D is uncertain. CDR3 size: 14 residues. The V end was cut by 4 bases, the J end by 4 bases, with 13 bases between. Germline V CDR1 and CDR2: SNHLY, FYNNEI. The CDR3 DNA reads TGTGCCAGCAGTGCGGCAGGCGGCTTCACTGAAGCTTTCTTT. Amino acids: CASSAAGGFTEAFF.

V gene TRBV6-6 combines with J gene TRBJ2-4; 8 bases are shared with TRBD1. CDR3 length equals 16 residues. Germline loops: CDR1 MNHNY, CDR2 SVGAGI (reference sequence). V was pared by 2 bases and J by 5 bases, with 8 bases of the junction left unmatched. The CDR3 loop is CASSYPRTGLENIQYF. CDR3 DNA: TGTGCCAGCAGTTACCCTCGGACAGGGCTGGAAAACATTCAGTACTTC.

The genes are TRBV19 and TRBJ2-1; possibly TRBD2 for D (5 bases). Germline CDR1 and CDR2: LNHDA and SQIVND (reference sequence). V lost 7 bases and J lost 0, with 13 bases in between. The CDR3 has 15 amino acids. CDR3 sequence (DNA): TGTGCCAGTACCGCCAGCGGTGGCTCCTACAATGAGCAGTTCTTC. Its translation is CASTASGGSYNEQFF.

This chain joins TRBV30 and TRBJ1-2; D is possibly TRBD1 (5 bases). The length of the CDR3 is 15 residues. Trimming took off 0 bases at V and 4 bases at J, with 15 bases between the two ends. The V gene's germline CDR1 is GTSNPN and CDR2 SVGIG (reference sequence). Written as DNA, the CDR3 is TGTGCCTGGAGTGTCCGGGACCAATTTTCCTATGGCTACACCTTC. It encodes CAWSVRDQFSYGYTF.

The chain joins TRBV5-1 to TRBJ2-3; 13 bases match TRBD2. The CDR3 runs to 16 residues. The germline V gene encodes CDR1 SGHRS and CDR2 YFSETQ. J was trimmed by 2 bases and V by 4 bases; bases with no gene match: 4. The CDR3 DNA is TGCGCCAGCAGCATTGGGACTAGCGGGGCCACAGATACGCAGTATTTT. Amino acids: CASSIGTSGATDTQYF.

V gene TRBV5-6 combines with J gene TRBJ1-1, with 7 bases that match TRBD1. CDR1 is SGHDT and CDR2 is YYEEEE in the germline V gene. V lost 4 bases and J lost 7; bases outside the gene matches: 4. The CDR3 runs 12 residues. The CDR3 spells CASSPGQLEAFF. The DNA of the CDR3 is TGTGCCAGCAGCCCGGGACAGCTTGAAGCTTTCTTT.